The 25 T cell receptor beta chains presented below share a single source sample, sequenced in a study of glioma-infiltrating T cells. Amplification of TCR alpha and beta CDR3 regions from RNA used iRepertoire nested multiplex PCR. TCRdb used MiXCR to reprocess the multiplex PCR reads, holding one entry per CDR3 protein. The table includes approximately 400,000 distinct CDR3 sequences, about two fifths detected once. The sequencing input was glioma tissue, nonneoplastic brain tissue, or PBMCs (not recorded which). These receptor sequences come from a human donor with low-grade glioma or glioblastoma, undergoing nonglioma brain surgery, or in good health (not recorded which).

This clonotype was counted ten times or more. The chain uses TRBV28 and TRBJ1-1; D uncertain. The length of the CDR3 is 14 residues. The germline V gene encodes CDR1 MDHEN and CDR2 SYDVKM. V was shortened by 5 bases and J by 5 bases, with 15 bases between the two germline ends. The CDR3 nucleotides are TGTGCCAGCAGTCTCCCTAATCGGGGAACTGAAGCTTTCTTT. It is translated as CASSLPNRGTEAFF.

Many counts were recorded for this clonotype. The rearrangement links TRBV27 to TRBJ2-7; 11 bases are shared with TRBD1. After removal of 8 bases from V and 4 bases from J, the junction contained 1 base not matched to a gene. The length of the CDR3 is 12 residues. Per the germline V gene, CDR1 is MNHEY and CDR2 is SMNVEV (reference sequence). In DNA form, the CDR3 reads TGTGCCAGCGGGACAGGGGGTTACGAGCAGTACTTC. Translated: CASGTGGYEQYF.

As regards this clonotype: A single base separates this from a much larger clone, so it may be a read error. V gene TRBV28 combines with J gene TRBJ2-7; 9 bases fit TRBD2. Germline V gives CDR1 MDHEN, CDR2 SYDVKM. CDR3 length equals 14 residues. The V segment lost 11 bases and the J segment 2 bases; nucleotides outside the gene matches: 10. In DNA form, the CDR3 reads TGTGCCTGCACCACTAGCGGGCCCACCTACGAGCAGTACTTC. Encoded protein: CACTTSGPTYEQYF.

This clonotype was seen a handful of times. The V gene is TRBV14, the J gene TRBJ2-1, with a possible D match to TRBD1 (6 bases). This CDR3 region has 13 residues. V gave up 6 bases and J gave up 6 bases, with 12 bases separating them. Germline V gene sequence: CDR1 SGHDN, CDR2 FVKESK. The chain's CDR3 is CASRPGTLNEQFF. CDR3 nucleotide sequence: TGTGCCAGCAGGCCCGGGACACTCAATGAGCAGTTCTTC.

This clonotype was seen more than once but under ten times. J is TRBJ2-7 and V is TRBV4-3; D is possibly TRBD1 (5 bases). The CDR3 runs 13 residues. Germline CDR1 reads LGHNA; CDR2 reads YSLEER. The ends were cut back, 1 base at V and 2 bases at J, with 6 bases in the middle. This CDR3 reads CASSQVRAYEQYF. CDR3 nucleotides: TGCGCCAGCAGCCAAGTCAGGGCCTACGAGCAGTACTTC.

Many counts were recorded for this clonotype. The rearrangement joins TRBV28 to TRBJ1-5; the match to TRBD1 covers 7 bases. Germline CDR1 reads MDHEN; CDR2 reads SYDVKM. This CDR3 contains 15 residues. Germline trimming cut 8 bases from V and 6 bases from J; bases unmatched to any gene: 13. DNA for the CDR3: TGTGCCAGCGACCGTACGGCAGGGGGAAGTCAGCCCCAGCATTTT. Amino acids: CASDRTAGGSQPQHF.

This clonotype appeared once. A single base separates this from a much larger clone, so it may be a read error. The gene calls are TRBV6-5 and TRBJ2-2; D is ambiguous. CDR1 is MNHEY and CDR2 is SVGAGI in the germline V gene. The CDR3 contains 14 residues. CDR3 loop: CAISYGENTGELFF. DNA for the CDR3: TGTGCCATCAGTTATGGCGAAAACACCGGGGAGCTGTTTTTT.

This chain links TRBV28 with TRBJ2-3; 9 nucleotides align to TRBD2. The CDR3 length is 16 residues. Germline lookup yields CDR1 MDHEN and CDR2 SYDVKM. Unmatched junction bases numbered 12, after V lost 6 bases and J lost 5 bases. The CDR3 spells CASSKGGRREGDTQYF. The CDR3 DNA reads as TGTGCCAGCAGCAAAGGGGGGCGGCGGGAGGGAGATACGCAGTATTTT. Filled out from reference TRBV28 and TRBJ2-3, the complete variable domain reads DVKVTQSSRYLVKRTGEKVFLECVQDMDHENMFWYRQDPGLGLRLIYFSYDVKMKEKGDIPEGYSVSREKKERFSLILESASTNQTSMYLCASSKGGRREGDTQYFGPGTRLTVL.

This clonotype was detected many times. The chain employs TRBV6-1 and TRBJ2-1, with D tentatively TRBD1 or TRBD2 (5 bases each). The CDR3 is made up of 15 amino acids. Germline V lookup: CDR1 MNHNS, CDR2 SASEGT. Trimming cost V 7 bases and J 4 bases, with 17 bases left between them. CDR3 coding DNA: TGTGCCAGCACCCCACGGGACGCCCCTTACAATGAGCAGTTCTTC. Amino acids: CASTPRDAPYNEQFF.

This clonotype occurred a few times. The rearrangement uses TRBV7-2 and TRBJ1-1; the match to TRBD1 covers 7 bases. The V gene's germline CDR1 is SGHTA and CDR2 FQGNSA. The V segment lost 3 bases and the J segment 2 bases; nucleotides outside the gene matches: 3. The length of the CDR3 is 14 residues. CDR3 sequence reads: CASSFRQGNTEAFF. The CDR3 coding sequence is TGTGCCAGCAGCTTCCGACAGGGAAACACTGAAGCTTTCTTT.

CDR3 DNA sequence: TGTGCCAGCAGCGCGCTAGCGGGAGCTGACAATGAGCAGTTCTTC. Protein sequence: CASSALAGADNEQFF. The chain recombines TRBV7-2 with TRBJ2-1; 10 bases are a match to TRBD2. Germline V CDR1 and CDR2: SGHTA, FQGNSA. The length of the CDR3 is 15 residues. The V segment lost 5 bases and the J segment 5 bases; nucleotides outside the gene matches: 6.

As to this clonotype: This could be a read error, since a much larger clone is one nucleotide away. The chain employs TRBV27 and TRBJ2-7; D not certain. The CDR3 totals 16 residues. CDR1 is MNHEY and CDR2 is SMNVEV in the germline V gene (reference sequence). DNA for the CDR3: TGTGCCAGCAGCCACGCCTACCAAGAGAGTCCGGACGAGCATTACTTC. Protein: CASSHAYQESPDEHYF.

This clonotype was counted ten times or more. This chain links TRBV7-2 with TRBJ2-1; maybe TRBD2 (5 bases). V was pared by 5 bases and J by 4 bases, with 9 bases between. The germline V gene encodes CDR1 SGHTA and CDR2 FQGNSA. The CDR3 sequence is 13 residues long. The CDR3 DNA follows: TGTGCCAGCAGCACCACTAGATACAATGAGCAGTTCTTC. Translated, it gives CASSTTRYNEQFF.

This clonotype was seen a handful of times. V gene TRBV27 combines with J gene TRBJ1-5; D remains ambiguous. The CDR3 runs to 13 residues. Germline V CDR1 and CDR2: MNHEY, SMNVEV (reference sequence). V was pared by 6 bases and J by 3 bases, with 9 bases between. CDR3 residues: CASSHRPNQPQHF. CDR3 nucleotides: TGTGCCAGCAGCCACCGACCCAATCAGCCCCAGCATTTT.

The chain employs TRBV10-3 and TRBJ2-1; 12 positions agree with TRBD2. V dropped 6 bases and J dropped 0; count of bases not matched to a gene: 3. This CDR3 contains 16 residues. CDR1 is ENHRY, CDR2 SYGVKD, per germline. CDR3 DNA: TGTGCCATCAGAGGGACTAGCGGGCCCTCCTACAATGAGCAGTTCTTC. This encodes CAIRGTSGPSYNEQFF.

Regarding this clonotype: Since a much larger clone is just one base distant, this may be a read error. The V and J genes are TRBV20-1 and TRBJ2-7; D gene uncertain. This CDR3 is 16 amino acids long. Trimming stripped 0 bases from V and 6 bases from J, with 21 bases between. Germline V gene data show CDR1 as DFQATT and CDR2 as SNEGSKA (reference sequence). The CDR3 protein is CSARDRWIPSPTEQYF. As DNA, the CDR3 is TGCAGTGCTAGAGATCGTTGGATCCCCTCCCCTACCGAGCAGTACTTC.

A remark on this clonotype: A read error may account for a junction end that differs from germline. The chain carries TRBV6-2 or TRBV6-3 and TRBJ2-7; 9 bases match TRBD2. Germline values: CDR1 MNHEY, CDR2 SVGEGT. The CDR3 consists of 17 residues. The CDR3 coding sequence is TGTTCCAGCAGTTACAATTGGGCTAGCGGGGACCACGAGCGGCAGTACTTC. Its translation is CSSSYNWASGDHERQYF.

Regarding this clonotype: A much bigger clone sits one base away, suggesting this may be a read error. The DNA for the CDR3 is TGTGCCAGCAGTTCCCCAGCGGGATCCTACGAGCAGCACTTC. It specifies CASSSPAGSYEQHF. The genes are TRBV28 and TRBJ2-7; 7 bases match TRBD2. CDR3 length equals 14 residues. CDR1 is MDHEN and CDR2 is SYDVKM in the germline V gene.

On this clonotype itself: One junction end does not reproduce the germline sequence, and a read error may be involved. The chain uses TRBV28 and TRBJ2-3; 11 bases are shared with TRBD2. The CDR3 has 16 amino acids. Germline lookup yields CDR1 MDHEN and CDR2 SYDVKM. The CDR3 is CASSFLLAGVADTRYF. CDR3 bases: TGTGCCAGCAGTTTTTTACTAGCGGGAGTCGCAGATACGCGGTATTTT.

The genes are TRBV10-3 and TRBJ2-1; D unclear. Per germline, CDR1 ENHRY and CDR2 SYGVKD. The V end was cut by 4 bases, the J end by 4 bases, with 14 bases between. The CDR3 has 15 residues. CDR3 in DNA: TGTGCCATCAGTGGGGGTGGGATAAGTTACAATGAGCAGTTCTTC. Translated: CAISGGGISYNEQFF.

Concerning this clonotype: Being one base from a much bigger clone, this may be a read error. The chain recombines TRBV20-1 with TRBJ1-2; unclear D gene. The V gene lost 6 bases and the J gene lost 4 bases, with 12 bases spanning the gap. The CDR3 loop spans 12 amino acids. Germline-derived CDR1 and CDR2 are DFQATT and SNEGSKA (reference sequence). The CDR3 sequence is CSAGSPSYGYTF. CDR3 nucleotide sequence: TGCAGTGCCGGGTCCCCTTCCTATGGCTACACCTTC.

The chain combines TRBV4-1 with TRBJ2-1; 7 nucleotides agree with TRBD1. With the DNA end fitting TRBJ2-5 better, the J assignment may be wrong. The CDR3 extends over 15 amino acids. Per the germline V gene, CDR1 is MGHRA and CDR2 is YSYEKL. The CDR3 DNA is TGCGCCAGCAGCCAAGTGGCACGGGGACAGGAGACCCAGTACTTC. It encodes CASSQVARGQETQYF.

As concerns this clonotype: A read error may explain this, as a much larger clone is one base away. The rearrangement uses TRBV28 and TRBJ2-1; 8 bases are a match to TRBD1. Germline assignment: CDR1 MDHEN and CDR2 SYDVKM. The CDR3 is 18 amino acids. V was clipped by 3 bases and J by 1 base; unmatched bases: 11. CDR3 loop: CASSFRTGRLISYNEQFF. The CDR3 bases are TGTGCCAGCAGTTTTAGGACAGGGAGGCTAATATCCTACAATGAGCAGTTCTTC. Looking up the rest from reference TRBV28 and TRBJ2-1 gives the full variable domain: DVKVTQSSRYLVKRTGEKVFLECVQDMDHENMFWYRQDPGLGLRLIYFSYDVKMKEKGDIPEGYSVSREKKERFSLILESASTNQTSMYLCASSFRTGRLISYNEQFFGPGTRLTVL.

This clonotype appeared many times. The chain is built from TRBV27 and TRBJ2-7, with D possibly being TRBD2 (6 bases). This CDR3 has 16 amino acids. The V and J ends lost 3 bases and 2 bases respectively, with 17 bases between them. The germline CDR1 and CDR2 sequences are MNHEY and SMNVEV (reference sequence). The CDR3 DNA reads TGTGCCAGCAGTTTCATTAGCTTCGGGAGTACCTACGAGCAGTACTTC. Protein: CASSFISFGSTYEQYF.

Regarding this clonotype: A junction end diverges from the germline sequence, so it may reflect a read error. V usage is TRBV20-1 and J usage is TRBJ1-2; D unclear. CDR3 length: 12 residues. Germline values: CDR1 DFQATT, CDR2 SNEGSKA (reference sequence). The CDR3 nucleotides read TGCAGTGACGTTGGGTCTAGCTATGGCTACGCCTTC. Translated: CSDVGSSYGYAF.